Listed here is a single T cell receptor beta chain. Unique molecular identifiers were incorporated during preparation of the TCRbeta library. Each CDR3 protein gets one entry after TCRdb re-called the PCR reads with MiXCR. This table has hundreds of thousands of distinct CDR3 sequences, about 12% appearing once. The CDR3 consists of 12 residues. Trimming took 7 bases from V and 5 from J, leaving 9 bases between them. The source of the sample is a study of T-cell reconstitution after alpha-beta-depleted transplantation in children. This receptor was obtained from a human donor who donated a stem cell graft to a child with acute lymphoblastic leukemia. Here the sequenced sample was PBMCs from the stem cell graft donor, taken from the stem cell graft. The chain links TRBV12-3 or TRBV12-4 to TRBJ1-5, with TRBD1 as a possible D gene (5 bases). The CDR3 region is CASTRGDQPQHF. DNA of the CDR3: TGTGCCAGCACCCGGGGCGATCAGCCCCAGCATTTT.